These T cell receptor beta chains were read from a single sample in a study of blood T cell repertoires in COVID-19. The data were produced by immunoSEQ multiplex PCR, yet TCRdb's version contains in-frame clones alone and is incomplete. Among 250,000 or so clones listed, less than 85% were seen once. Material: PBMCs or T cells enriched from blood (not recorded which). All receptors derive from a man in his 60s who had recovered from COVID-19. The CDR3 runs from the conserved cysteine through the conserved F or W. A D gene is named only where the DNA matches it firmly.

d_call | v_call | cdr3_aa
TRBD1 | TRBV6-5 | CASSLGQDNSPLHF
TRBD1 | TRBV7-8 | CASSLGTGDRPQHF
NA | TRBV7-2 | CASSLSTGYGYTF
TRBD2 | TRBV10-3 | CAISQSTSGGAYNEQFF
TRBD1 | TRBV29-1 | CSVQGQGSGANVLTF
TRBD2 | TRBV7-3 | CASSAGLAGGSTDTQYF
TRBD1 | TRBV6-2/TRBV6-3 | CASSYPGTGRRQPQHF
NA | TRBV5-1 | CASSLAGATNEKLFF
NA | TRBV7-3 | CASSLTGRGAFF
NA | TRBV5-1 | CASSLAGGGELFF
TRBD2 | TRBV5-1 | CASSFLAGGDYEQYF
TRBD1 | TRBV7-2 | CASSLGAGGAGNTIYF
TRBD1 | TRBV18 | CASSPQGQGKTEAFF
NA | TRBV4-2 | CASSQDPRESPLHF
TRBD1 | TRBV11-2 | CASSLRGGQGKNTGELFF
NA | TRBV2 | CASRLQGPMNTEAFF
NA | TRBV2 | CASSEPGTLHNF
NA | TRBV10-3 | CAISDVLEGNTIYF
TRBD1 | TRBV29-1 | CSVRTGGGNTEAFF
TRBD2 | TRBV5-1 | CASSTTSGGNEQFF
NA | TRBV5-1 | CASSLDPGLTGNTIYF
TRBD2 | TRBV29-1 | CSVWTSLGTDTQYF
NA | TRBV19 | CASTGTRGGEAFF
TRBD1 | TRBV11-3 | CASSLRDSRYEQYF
NA | TRBV2 | CASSPGNHNEQFF
NA | TRBV7-8 | CASSPAGGRRLTGELFF
TRBD2 | TRBV11-2 | CASNPRAGGTYEQYF
NA | TRBV6-5 | CASNLGGPGYEQYF
NA | TRBV14 | CASSHSGGRETQYF
NA | TRBV20-1 | CSAGASDTQYF
NA | TRBV3-1/TRBV3-2 | CASSQALTQGWNSPLHF
NA | TRBV5-6 | CASSEGGFGYTF
TRBD1 | TRBV5-4 | CASSSGQGRTYNEQFF
TRBD1 | TRBV11-2 | CASSPTGGLTGELFF
NA | TRBV28 | CASSLVGGPGELFF
NA | TRBV3-1/TRBV3-2 | CASSQAAETYEQYF
TRBD1 | TRBV20-1 | CSAGDREAFF
TRBD2 | TRBV10-1 | CASSEGLAETDTQYF
NA | TRBV6-5 | CASRWETNQPQHF